This TCR beta chain is from a study of CD8 T cells in ankylosing spondylitis. Preparation of TCR beta libraries was done by quantitative 5'-RACE with molecular barcodes. TCRdb used MiXCR to reprocess the 5' RACE reads, holding one entry per CDR3 protein. This table holds roughly 670,000 distinct CDR3 sequences, around 17% found once. This clonotype has at least ten counts. Its specificity is unknown. General study results and limits: About eight highly homologous variants made up a TCR beta motif that seemed to typify ankylosing spondylitis blood. Disease-linked clones reportedly concentrated significantly in matched ankylosing spondylitis synovial fluid. Reactive arthritis synovial fluid and blood previously showed some of these motif variants. Clones that were linked to disease were CD8+ and were relatively rare in peripheral blood.

V was trimmed by 6 bases and J by 1 base, leaving 20 bases between them. The CDR3 contains 17 residues. This chain uses TRBV12-3 or TRBV12-4 with TRBJ2-3; D call uncertain. This TCR was recovered from a male donor with ankylosing spondylitis. The sample comprised blood, either unsorted or a sorted T cell fraction (not recorded which). CDR3 DNA sequence: TGTGCCAGCAGGTTAAATTTGTGGGAAGAAGGCACAGATACGCAGTATTTT. Translated: CASRLNLWEEGTDTQYF.